This TCR beta chain appears in the sequencing data of a study of T cell repertoires in cytomegalovirus infection. Study-wide background: Public TCR beta signatures marked donors with CMV infection and the matching HLA. Study-level results: HLA-C-restricted CMV-specific TCR beta clonotypes were dominant in the ex vivo response.

TCRdb re-derived calls from the reads in MiXCR, one entry per CDR3 protein. The repertoire includes hundreds of thousands of distinct CDR3 sequences, approximately 31% of them detected once, and roughly 13% sits in the top ten. Germline V lookup: CDR1 MDHEN, CDR2 SYDVKM. The CDR3 has 18 amino acids. The ends were cut back, 6 bases at V and 0 bases at J, with 23 bases in the middle. Notes on this clonotype: Its antigen remains unknown.

Specimen: cultured CD8+ T cells from PBMCs, collected from culture after CMV antigen stimulation. V and J are TRBV28 and TRBJ1-2, with D tentatively TRBD1 (6 bases). The receptor's source is a human donor in good health (CMV status not recorded). Some clones in this sample may be carry-over from other donors' samples. The CDR3 protein is CASRKYPDSLLANYGYTF. The CDR3 DNA reads TGTGCCAGCAGGAAATACCCGGACAGCCTATTAGCTAACTATGGCTACACCTTC.